A selection of T cell receptor beta chains follows, all from one sample in a study of cytotoxic CD8 clonotypes in ibrutinib-treated CLL. Libraries were prepared by immunoSEQ multiplex PCR; TCRdb keeps only in-frame clonotypes and omits some of them. The top ten hold about 33% of the sample, which has approximately 100,000 clones, around four fifths seen once. This material consisted of PBMCs, taken after 12 months of ibrutinib treatment. All receptors come from a human donor with chronic lymphocytic leukemia. The CDR3 runs from the conserved cysteine through the conserved F or W. A D gene is named only where the DNA matches it firmly. Only part of the rows carry a size: once, few, many, or a class if the clone is expanded.

j_gene: TRBJ2-5
v_gene: TRBV5-1
abundance: NA
d_gene: NA
CDR3nt: TGCGCCAGCAGCTTGGGGTCGGGGGGCCGGGCCCAAGAGACCCAGTACTTC
CDR3aa: CASSLGSGGRAQETQYF

j_gene: TRBJ2-3
v_gene: TRBV7-2
abundance: once
d_gene: NA
CDR3nt: TGTGCCAGCAGCTTAGCCACCTCCCCCAGGGGCGGCGATACGCAGTATTTT
CDR3aa: CASSLATSPRGGDTQYF

j_gene: TRBJ1-1
v_gene: TRBV18
abundance: NA
d_gene: NA
CDR3nt: TGTGCCAGCTCACCCTCTGGTGGGCCAATAATGAACACTGAAGCTTTCTTT
CDR3aa: CASSPSGGPIMNTEAFF

j_gene: TRBJ2-1
v_gene: TRBV7-3
abundance: once
d_gene: NA
CDR3nt: TGTGCCAGCAGCTCCGGGACAATGAATGAGCAGTTCTTC
CDR3aa: CASSSGTMNEQFF

j_gene: TRBJ2-2
v_gene: TRBV7-3
abundance: NA
d_gene: NA
CDR3nt: TGTGCCAGCAGCCCTATGCAGGCTAACACCGGGGAGCTGTTTTTT
CDR3aa: CASSPMQANTGELFF

j_gene: TRBJ2-2
v_gene: TRBV28
abundance: NA
d_gene: NA
CDR3nt: TGTGCCAGCACCCCGATCCCCTCGGGGGCCAACACCGGGGAGCTGTTTTTT
CDR3aa: CASTPIPSGANTGELFF

j_gene: TRBJ1-1
v_gene: TRBV6-1
abundance: NA
d_gene: NA
CDR3nt: TGTGCCAGCAGTGGCGGACGGAGGAACACTGAAGCTTTCTTT
CDR3aa: CASSGGRRNTEAFF

j_gene: TRBJ2-6
v_gene: TRBV6-1
abundance: NA
d_gene: NA
CDR3nt: TGTGCCAGCAGTGAATCTGCCTCTGGGGCCAACGTCCTGACTTTC
CDR3aa: CASSESASGANVLTF

j_gene: TRBJ2-7
v_gene: TRBV6-4
abundance: NA
d_gene: NA
CDR3nt: TGTGCCAGCAGCGGTGTCGGGCGCTCCTACGAGCAGTACTTC
CDR3aa: CASSGVGRSYEQYF

j_gene: TRBJ1-2
v_gene: TRBV10-3
abundance: NA
d_gene: TRBD1
CDR3nt: TGTGCCATCAGGGACCGGGACAGGGGTCATGGCTACACCTTC
CDR3aa: CAIRDRDRGHGYTF

j_gene: TRBJ2-2
v_gene: TRBV7-9
abundance: NA
d_gene: NA
CDR3nt: TGTGCCAGCAGCGCAACCGGGACTTTGAACACCGGGGAGCTGTTTTTT
CDR3aa: CASSATGTLNTGELFF

j_gene: TRBJ1-4
v_gene: TRBV6-4
abundance: NA
d_gene: NA
CDR3nt: TGTGCCAGCAGTGAAGGCAGGGGCAATGAAAAACTGTTTTTT
CDR3aa: CASSEGRGNEKLFF

j_gene: TRBJ2-7
v_gene: TRBV29-1
abundance: once
d_gene: TRBD2
CDR3nt: TGCAGCGTCCGACTAGCGGGTAGGTCCTACGAGCAGTACTTC
CDR3aa: CSVRLAGRSYEQYF

j_gene: TRBJ2-2
v_gene: TRBV5-1
abundance: NA
d_gene: TRBD1
CDR3nt: TGCGCCAGCAGCCAAAACCGACAGGGGGCTAGTACCGGGGAGCTGTTTTTT
CDR3aa: CASSQNRQGASTGELFF

j_gene: TRBJ2-1
v_gene: TRBV5-1
abundance: NA
d_gene: TRBD2
CDR3nt: TGCGCCAGCAGCTCCGGACTAGCAACCAATGAGCAGTTCTTC
CDR3aa: CASSSGLATNEQFF

j_gene: TRBJ1-5
v_gene: TRBV6-6
abundance: few
d_gene: NA
CDR3nt: TGTGCCAGCTGGGTAGGAGAGATCAAACCCCAGCATTTT
CDR3aa: CASWVGEIKPQHF

j_gene: TRBJ2-7
v_gene: TRBV5-1
abundance: NA
d_gene: TRBD1
CDR3nt: TGCGCCAGCACCGGGACAGGGCGATCGCCCTACGAGCAGTACTTC
CDR3aa: CASTGTGRSPYEQYF

j_gene: TRBJ2-7
v_gene: TRBV19
abundance: NA
d_gene: NA
CDR3nt: TGTGCCAGTAGTCTCGGGGGCGAGCAGTACTTC
CDR3aa: CASSLGGEQYF

j_gene: TRBJ2-2
v_gene: TRBV28
abundance: once
d_gene: TRBD1
CDR3nt: TGTGCCAGCACCCGAGGGGGCAGGAACACCGGGGAGCTGTTTTTT
CDR3aa: CASTRGGRNTGELFF

j_gene: TRBJ2-1
v_gene: TRBV7-2
abundance: NA
d_gene: NA
CDR3nt: TGTGCCAGCAGCCTACGACAGGTTTCCAATGAGCAGTTCTTC
CDR3aa: CASSLRQVSNEQFF

j_gene: TRBJ2-2
v_gene: TRBV19
abundance: NA
d_gene: TRBD2
CDR3nt: TGTGCCAGTAGTATTCCCAGCGGGGGGGCCGGAAGCGGGGAGCTGTTTTTT
CDR3aa: CASSIPSGGAGSGELFF

j_gene: TRBJ1-2
v_gene: TRBV7-6
abundance: NA
d_gene: NA
CDR3nt: TGTGCCAGCAGCTCCAGCTCACTGCTATCCTATGGCTACACCTTC
CDR3aa: CASSSSSLLSYGYTF

j_gene: TRBJ1-1
v_gene: TRBV9
abundance: NA
d_gene: NA
CDR3nt: TGTGCCAGCGGCCGTGCAGGGGTGAACACTGAAGCTTTCTTT
CDR3aa: CASGRAGVNTEAFF

j_gene: TRBJ2-3
v_gene: TRBV29-1
abundance: NA
d_gene: NA
CDR3nt: TGCAGCGTCCGACTAGATTTCACAGATACGCAGTATTTT
CDR3aa: CSVRLDFTDTQYF

j_gene: TRBJ1-2
v_gene: TRBV6-1
abundance: NA
d_gene: NA
CDR3nt: TGTGCCAGCAGTATGATACAGGGCCGAAGGTCCACCTTC
CDR3aa: CASSMIQGRRSTF

j_gene: TRBJ1-6
v_gene: TRBV15
abundance: NA
d_gene: NA
CDR3nt: TGTGCCACCAGCAGGGGGGGGAGTAATTCACCCCTCCACTTT
CDR3aa: CATSRGGSNSPLHF

j_gene: TRBJ1-6
v_gene: TRBV18
abundance: few
d_gene: NA
CDR3nt: TGTGCCAGCTCACCCACGGAAAAATCTTCACCCCTCCACTTT
CDR3aa: CASSPTEKSSPLHF

j_gene: TRBJ1-2
v_gene: TRBV5-6
abundance: NA
d_gene: NA
CDR3nt: TGTGCCAGCAGCTTGCGGCTATCTAACTATGGCTACACCTTC
CDR3aa: CASSLRLSNYGYTF

j_gene: TRBJ2-5
v_gene: TRBV7-8
abundance: few
d_gene: NA
CDR3nt: TGTGCCAGCAGCTTAGTAGTCGCAGGGAACCAAGAGACCCAGTACTTC
CDR3aa: CASSLVVAGNQETQYF

j_gene: TRBJ2-1
v_gene: TRBV7-9
abundance: once
d_gene: TRBD2
CDR3nt: TGTGCCAGCAGGGGCAGCGGGGGGCAAATAAACAATGAGCAGTTCTTC
CDR3aa: CASRGSGGQINNEQFF

j_gene: TRBJ2-5
v_gene: TRBV7-8
abundance: NA
d_gene: NA
CDR3nt: TGTGCCAGCAGCCCGACTAGTATGGGAGAGACCCAGTACTTC
CDR3aa: CASSPTSMGETQYF

j_gene: TRBJ1-2
v_gene: TRBV18
abundance: NA
d_gene: NA
CDR3nt: TGTGCCAGCTCACCACAGGGGCGCGAAGGCTACACCTTC
CDR3aa: CASSPQGREGYTF

j_gene: TRBJ2-3
v_gene: TRBV5-1
abundance: NA
d_gene: NA
CDR3nt: TGCGCCAGCAGCTTTCTCGGGGAGCGCACAGATACGCAGTATTTT
CDR3aa: CASSFLGERTDTQYF

j_gene: TRBJ2-7
v_gene: TRBV7-2
abundance: few
d_gene: NA
CDR3nt: TGTGCCAGCAGCCCACTCAGGTCGTTGAACGAGCAGTACTTC
CDR3aa: CASSPLRSLNEQYF

j_gene: TRBJ2-1
v_gene: TRBV4-1
abundance: NA
d_gene: TRBD2
CDR3nt: TGCGCCAGCAGCCAAACGACTAGCGGGGGGGCTGGGGAGCAGTTCTTC
CDR3aa: CASSQTTSGGAGEQFF

j_gene: TRBJ2-7
v_gene: TRBV7-3
abundance: NA
d_gene: NA
CDR3nt: TGTGCCAGCAGCCAAGGACTAAACTACGAGCAGTACTTC
CDR3aa: CASSQGLNYEQYF

j_gene: TRBJ2-7
v_gene: TRBV10-1
abundance: NA
d_gene: NA
CDR3nt: TGCGCCAGCAGTGAGGGGTCACCCTACGAGCAGTACTTC
CDR3aa: CASSEGSPYEQYF

j_gene: TRBJ1-4
v_gene: TRBV7-9
abundance: once
d_gene: NA
CDR3nt: TGTGCCAGCAGCTTAGTCGGGGCGGGAAATGAAAAACTGTTTTTT
CDR3aa: CASSLVGAGNEKLFF

j_gene: TRBJ2-7
v_gene: TRBV28
abundance: many
d_gene: NA
CDR3nt: TGTGCCAGCAGTTTAACCCCTAACAGCTACGAGCAGTACTTC
CDR3aa: CASSLTPNSYEQYF

j_gene: TRBJ1-1
v_gene: TRBV20-1
abundance: NA
d_gene: NA
CDR3nt: TGCAGTGCTGGAATAGGGAAAGCTTTCTTT
CDR3aa: CSAGIGKAFF

j_gene: TRBJ1-1
v_gene: TRBV19
abundance: NA
d_gene: NA
CDR3nt: TGTGCCAGTAGTATAAGCCGGGGGGCTGGCACTGAAGCTTTCTTT
CDR3aa: CASSISRGAGTEAFF

j_gene: TRBJ1-2
v_gene: TRBV7-9
abundance: NA
d_gene: NA
CDR3nt: TGTGCCAGCAGCTTGTCATTTAATGGCTACACCTTC
CDR3aa: CASSLSFNGYTF

j_gene: TRBJ2-3
v_gene: TRBV19
abundance: once
d_gene: NA
CDR3nt: TGTGCCAGTAGTATTCAGTCAGATACGCAGTATTTT
CDR3aa: CASSIQSDTQYF

j_gene: TRBJ1-2
v_gene: TRBV30
abundance: NA
d_gene: NA
CDR3nt: TGTGCCTGGGCTAACAGGGTCGCTGGCTACACCTTC
CDR3aa: CAWANRVAGYTF

j_gene: TRBJ2-2
v_gene: TRBV5-4
abundance: NA
d_gene: NA
CDR3nt: TGTGCCAGCAGCTTTCCGGGGGCCCTCGGGGAGCTGTTTTTT
CDR3aa: CASSFPGALGELFF

j_gene: TRBJ1-6
v_gene: TRBV7-8
abundance: NA
d_gene: NA
CDR3nt: TGTGCCAGCAGCTACCCGTTATCACCCCTCCACTTT
CDR3aa: CASSYPLSPLHF

j_gene: TRBJ1-2
v_gene: TRBV5-8
abundance: NA
d_gene: NA
CDR3nt: TGTGCCAGCAGCTTGATCGAACTCCGGGGCTACACCTTC
CDR3aa: CASSLIELRGYTF

j_gene: TRBJ2-3
v_gene: TRBV7-3
abundance: NA
d_gene: TRBD1
CDR3nt: TGTGCCAGCAGCTTCATGGGAGGACAGGGTTATATGGATACGCAGTATTTT
CDR3aa: CASSFMGGQGYMDTQYF

j_gene: TRBJ2-5
v_gene: TRBV6-6
abundance: NA
d_gene: TRBD2
CDR3nt: TGTGCCAGCAGTCCTCAGCGGGGGCAAGAGACCCAGTACTTC
CDR3aa: CASSPQRGQETQYF

j_gene: TRBJ2-1
v_gene: TRBV14
abundance: NA
d_gene: NA
CDR3nt: TGTGCCAGCAGCCAGGACCTGACTTACTTATACAATGAGCAGTTCTTC
CDR3aa: CASSQDLTYLYNEQFF

j_gene: TRBJ2-5
v_gene: TRBV18
abundance: once
d_gene: NA
CDR3nt: TGTGCCAGCTCACCGCCCACTAGATTACAAGAGACCCAGTACTTC
CDR3aa: CASSPPTRLQETQYF

j_gene: TRBJ2-6
v_gene: TRBV6-1
abundance: NA
d_gene: NA
CDR3nt: TGTGCCAGCCATATAACAGGGAGTGGGGCCAACGTCCTGACTTTC
CDR3aa: CASHITGSGANVLTF

j_gene: TRBJ2-3
v_gene: TRBV2
abundance: NA
d_gene: TRBD1
CDR3nt: TGTGCCACTCAGGGGGTGGGCACAGATACGCAGTATTTT
CDR3aa: CATQGVGTDTQYF

j_gene: TRBJ2-7
v_gene: TRBV15
abundance: NA
d_gene: TRBD1
CDR3nt: TGTGCCACCAGCAGAGGCCTTGGACAGGGGGCATACGAGCAGTACTTC
CDR3aa: CATSRGLGQGAYEQYF

j_gene: TRBJ1-1
v_gene: TRBV6-6
abundance: NA
d_gene: NA
CDR3nt: TGTGCCAGCAGTTATGACAGATCGAACACTGAAGCTTTCTTT
CDR3aa: CASSYDRSNTEAFF

j_gene: TRBJ2-5
v_gene: TRBV9
abundance: few
d_gene: NA
CDR3nt: TGTGCCAGCAGCGCCAGAGAGACCCAGTACTTC
CDR3aa: CASSARETQYF

j_gene: TRBJ2-7
v_gene: TRBV6-6
abundance: NA
d_gene: TRBD2
CDR3nt: TGTGCCAGCAGTTACCCCAGCGGGGTTAGCTCCTACGAGCAGTACTTC
CDR3aa: CASSYPSGVSSYEQYF

j_gene: TRBJ1-2
v_gene: TRBV5-4
abundance: NA
d_gene: TRBD1
CDR3nt: TGTGCCAGCAGCTTGCAGGGGGCCTATGGCTACACCTTC
CDR3aa: CASSLQGAYGYTF

j_gene: TRBJ2-3
v_gene: TRBV7-3
abundance: NA
d_gene: TRBD1
CDR3nt: TGTGCCAGCAGCCGGGGACAGGAGGGAGTGACAGATACGCAGTATTTT
CDR3aa: CASSRGQEGVTDTQYF

j_gene: TRBJ1-1
v_gene: TRBV2
abundance: NA
d_gene: NA
CDR3nt: TGTGCCAGCAAAGGGGCGGGGGCGCTGACTGAAGCTTTCTTT
CDR3aa: CASKGAGALTEAFF